Shown below are 20 T cell receptor beta chains from a single sample sequenced in a study of T cell responses to AZD1222 COVID-19 vaccine. TCRdb's copy holds only in-frame clones and misses some; the assay was immunoSEQ multiplex PCR. The sample gives 110,000 to 150,000 clones, just over 90% of which show up once; approximately 9% is in the top ten. The source material was peripheral blood, sampled on day 0 of AZD1222 vaccination. Receptors originate from an adult in good health.

The chain joins TRBV7-8 to TRBJ1-1; D is perhaps TRBD1 (5 bases). V dropped 5 bases and J dropped 4 bases, with 17 bases sitting between them. CDR1 is SGHVS, CDR2 FQNEAQ, per germline. The CDR3 length is 15 residues. The CDR3 nucleotides read TGTGCCAGCAGCCCCCCGGGCAGGGCAGGCACTGAAGCTTTCTTT. Its translation: CASSPPGRAGTEAFF.

The chain links TRBV2 to TRBJ1-5; 10 bases are shared with TRBD1. Trimming at V came to 5 bases and at J to 6 bases, leaving 7 bases not matched to a gene. The germline CDR1 and CDR2 sequences are SNHLY and FYNNEI. This CDR3 is built from 15 residues. The CDR3 DNA sequence: TGTGCCAGCAGTCTCGACAGGGGGCAAGGTCAGCCCCAGCATTTT. Its translation is CASSLDRGQGQPQHF.

A single count supports this clone. The genes are TRBV2 and TRBJ2-2, with D perhaps TRBD1 or TRBD2 (5 bases each). The CDR3 sequence is 14 residues long. Germline lookup yields CDR1 SNHLY and CDR2 FYNNEI. With 10 bases removed from V and 4 bases from J, the gap between germline ends came to 16 bases. This chain's CDR3 is CATARSGTTGELFF. The CDR3 DNA is TGTGCCACAGCCCGGTCGGGGACCACCGGGGAGCTGTTTTTT.

This chain uses TRBV10-1 with TRBJ2-7; D is possibly TRBD1 (6 bases). V lost 0 bases and J lost 0, with 15 bases in between. The CDR3 runs to 17 residues. The germline V gene encodes CDR1 WNHNN and CDR2 SYGVQD (reference sequence). DNA of the CDR3: TGCGCCAGCAGTGAGTCGAGGGGGACCGATCCCTCCTACGAGCAGTACTTC. It yields the protein CASSESRGTDPSYEQYF.

The chain carries TRBV6-5 and TRBJ2-7, with 9 bases fitting TRBD2. Germline V CDR1 and CDR2: MNHEY, SVGAGI. The CDR3 consists of 12 residues. V dropped 7 bases and J dropped 6; count of bases not matched to a gene: 4. The CDR3 region is CASIAGAAEQYF. Written as DNA, the CDR3 is TGTGCCAGCATAGCGGGGGCCGCCGAGCAGTACTTC.

The chain is built from TRBV7-3 and TRBJ2-1, with TRBD2 matching over 8 bases. Trimming cost V 4 bases and J 0 bases; bases outside gene matches: 5. The CDR3 consists of 16 residues. In germline, CDR1 is SGHTA, CDR2 FQGTGA. The CDR3 is CASSSSGGSSYNEQFF. CDR3 DNA sequence: TGTGCCAGCAGCTCCAGCGGGGGAAGCTCCTACAATGAGCAGTTCTTC.

The CDR3, as DNA: TGTGCCAGCAGCCAGCCGGGGCTACAGTATGGCTACACCTTC. Its translation is CASSQPGLQYGYTF. This chain links TRBV7-9 with TRBJ1-2; perhaps TRBD1 as D (5 bases). The CDR3 has 14 amino acids. Germline V gene data show CDR1 as SEHNR and CDR2 as FQNEAQ (reference sequence). V was trimmed by 5 bases and J by 5 bases, leaving 15 bases between them.

Here the CDR3 reads CASRRAGGWNQPQHF. In nucleotides, the CDR3 is TGTGCCAGCAGGAGGGCAGGGGGCTGGAATCAGCCCCAGCATTTT. The V call is TRBV6-5, the J call TRBJ1-5; 8 bases fit TRBD1. The germline V gene encodes CDR1 MNHEY and CDR2 SVGAGI. The trim removed 6 bases at V and 4 bases at J, leaving 8 bases unmatched. The CDR3 consists of 15 residues.

The V gene is TRBV10-3, the J gene TRBJ2-4; TRBD1 matches 8 bases. CDR1 and CDR2 (germline): ENHRY, SYGVKD. V trimming: 3 bases; J trimming: 4 bases; junction bases outside the gene matches: 2. The CDR3 extends over 14 amino acids. CDR3 bases: TGTGCCATCAGTGAAGGGACAGGAAAAAACATTCAGTACTTC. Translation: CAISEGTGKNIQYF.

This chain links TRBV5-1 with TRBJ2-3; 7 nucleotides line up with TRBD1. This CDR3 contains 15 residues. CDR1 is SGHRS and CDR2 is YFSETQ in the germline V gene. With 4 bases clipped from V and 3 bases from J, the junction kept 8 bases outside the gene matches. CDR3: CASSPGGSVTDTQYF. DNA for the CDR3: TGCGCCAGCAGCCCAGGGGGTTCTGTAACAGATACGCAGTATTTT.

The chain combines TRBV5-1 with TRBJ2-3; D is ambiguous. Trimming took off 4 bases at V and 2 bases at J, with 11 bases between the two ends. Germline V CDR1 and CDR2: SGHRS, YFSETQ. The CDR3 covers 14 residues. The CDR3 DNA is TGCGCCAGCAGCGCCGCAGGATACACAGATACGCAGTATTTT. The encoded protein is CASSAAGYTDTQYF.

Worth noting for this clone: A read error may account for a junction end that differs from germline. CDR3 sequence: CASSLWTGGSEAFF. The CDR3 DNA follows: TGTGCTAGCAGCTTATGGACAGGGGGCTCTGAAGCTTTCTTT. This chain connects TRBV7-7 to TRBJ1-1, with 11 bases identical to TRBD1. Germline values: CDR1 SSHAT, CDR2 FNYEAQ (reference sequence). The CDR3 is 14 amino acids. The full variable domain, in which reference TRBV7-7 and TRBJ1-1 provide the parts outside the CDR3, is GAGVSQSPRYKVTKRGQDVTLRCDPISSHATLYWYQQALGQGPEFLTYFNYEAQPDKSGLPSDRFSAERPEGSISTLTIQRTEQRDSAMYRCASSLWTGGSEAFFGQGTRLTVV.

The gene calls are TRBV3-1 (or the pseudogene TRBV3-2) and TRBJ2-4, with D possibly called TRBD1 or TRBD2 (5 bases each). Trimming pared 3 bases from V and 0 bases from J, leaving 15 bases between. The germline gives CDR1 LGHDT, CDR2 YNNKEL (reference sequence). This CDR3 has 17 residues. This CDR3 is CASSHWDGNIAKNIQYF. The CDR3 DNA is TGTGCCAGCAGCCATTGGGACGGGAATATAGCCAAAAACATTCAGTACTTC.

The chain joins TRBV30 to TRBJ1-4; D unresolved. Trimming shortened V by 2 bases and J by 5 bases, and 21 bases separated the two germline ends. The CDR3 consists of 17 residues. Looked up from germline, CDR1 is GTSNPN and CDR2 is SVGIG (reference sequence). In nucleotides, the CDR3 is TGTGCCTGGAGTTCGTGGGGTTCTAACAGCTACAATGAAAAACTGTTTTTT. Translated: CAWSSWGSNSYNEKLFF.

This chain connects TRBV4-3 to TRBJ1-1, with D possibly matching TRBD1 (5 bases). The germline V gene has CDR1 LGHNA and CDR2 YSLEER. The CDR3 covers 15 residues. Trimming removed 4 bases at V and 2 bases at J, with 14 bases between. CDR3 loop: CASSLRAQGNTEAFF. CDR3 in DNA: TGCGCCAGCAGCCTCAGGGCGCAGGGTAACACTGAAGCTTTCTTT.

V is TRBV11-2 and J is TRBJ1-1; tentative D call: TRBD1 (6 bases). Germline V gene sequence: CDR1 SGHAT, CDR2 FQNNGV. This CDR3 contains 15 residues. Trimming left V 4 bases short and J 1 base short, with 13 bases between. CDR3 sequence: CASSSLLGQNTEAFF. The CDR3 nucleotides are TGTGCCAGCAGCTCCTTGCTGGGACAGAACACTGAAGCTTTCTTT.

This chain joins TRBV7-9 and TRBJ1-4; unclear D gene. Per the germline V gene, CDR1 is SEHNR and CDR2 is FQNEAQ (reference sequence). Trimming left V 0 bases short and J 7 bases short, with 9 bases between. The CDR3 consists of 14 residues. The CDR3 region has the DNA TGTGCCAGCAGCTTAGCCCTATCGGGTGAAAAACTGTTTTTT. This sequence encodes CASSLALSGEKLFF.

V gene TRBV19 combines with J gene TRBJ1-5; tentative D call: TRBD1 (5 bases). Per germline, CDR1 LNHDA and CDR2 SQIVND (reference sequence). The germline V and J ends were trimmed by 5 bases and 8 bases, with 13 bases remaining between them. The CDR3 consists of 13 residues. For the CDR3, the DNA is TGTGCCAGTAGTTTCCAGGGCCTCGAGCCCCAGCATTTT. Translating it yields CASSFQGLEPQHF.

The V gene is TRBV28, the J gene TRBJ1-3; no firm D call. The CDR3 loop spans 14 amino acids. The V end was cut by 5 bases, the J end by 8 bases, with 16 bases between. Germline V CDR1 and CDR2: MDHEN, SYDVKM. The CDR3: CASSKRTREDTIYF. The CDR3 region has the DNA TGTGCCAGCAGTAAACGGACCCGGGAGGACACCATATATTTT.

The chain recombines TRBV5-1 with TRBJ2-2; possibly TRBD2 for D (5 bases). The CDR3 runs 16 residues. The germline V gene encodes CDR1 SGHRS and CDR2 YFSETQ. V was shortened by 0 bases and J by 0 bases, with 9 bases between the two germline ends. CDR3 in amino acids: CASSLADSANTGELFF. CDR3 nucleotide sequence: TGCGCCAGCAGCTTGGCAGATAGCGCGAACACCGGGGAGCTGTTTTTT.